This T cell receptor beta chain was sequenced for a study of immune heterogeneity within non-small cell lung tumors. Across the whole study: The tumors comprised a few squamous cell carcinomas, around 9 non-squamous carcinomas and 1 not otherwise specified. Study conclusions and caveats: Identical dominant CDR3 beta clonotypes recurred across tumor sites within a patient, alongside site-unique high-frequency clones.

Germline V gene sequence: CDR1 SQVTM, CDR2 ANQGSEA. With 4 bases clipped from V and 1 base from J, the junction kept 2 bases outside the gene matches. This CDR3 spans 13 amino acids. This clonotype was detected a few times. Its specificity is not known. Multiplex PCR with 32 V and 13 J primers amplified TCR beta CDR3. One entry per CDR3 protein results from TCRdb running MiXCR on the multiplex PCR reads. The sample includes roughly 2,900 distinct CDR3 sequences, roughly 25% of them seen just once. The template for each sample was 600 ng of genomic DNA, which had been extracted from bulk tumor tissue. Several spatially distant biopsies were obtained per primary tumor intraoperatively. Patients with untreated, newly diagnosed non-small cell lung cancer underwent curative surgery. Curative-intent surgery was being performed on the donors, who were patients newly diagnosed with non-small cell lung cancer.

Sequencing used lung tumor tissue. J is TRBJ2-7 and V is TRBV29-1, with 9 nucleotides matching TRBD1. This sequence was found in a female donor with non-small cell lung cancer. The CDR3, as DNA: TGCAGCGTTGTTGGACAGGGGTCCTACGAGCAGTACTTC. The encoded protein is CSVVGQGSYEQYF.